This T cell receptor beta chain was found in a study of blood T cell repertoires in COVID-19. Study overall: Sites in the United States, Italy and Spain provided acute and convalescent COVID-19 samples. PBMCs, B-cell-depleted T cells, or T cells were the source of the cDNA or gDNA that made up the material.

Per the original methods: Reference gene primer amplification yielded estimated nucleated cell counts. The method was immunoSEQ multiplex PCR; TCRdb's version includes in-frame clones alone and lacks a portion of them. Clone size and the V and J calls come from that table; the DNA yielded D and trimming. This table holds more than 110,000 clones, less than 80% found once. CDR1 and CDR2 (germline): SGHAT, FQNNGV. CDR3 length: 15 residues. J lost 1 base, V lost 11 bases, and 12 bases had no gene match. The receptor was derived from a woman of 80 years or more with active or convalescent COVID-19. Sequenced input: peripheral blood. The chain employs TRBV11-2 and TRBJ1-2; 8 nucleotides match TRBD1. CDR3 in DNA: TGTGCCGGAACCCGGCCTGGGACAGGTAACTATGGCTACACCTTC. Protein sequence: CAGTRPGTGNYGYTF.